A single sample is the source of the 24 T cell receptor beta chains below, sequenced in a study of blood T cell repertoires in COVID-19. The assay was immunoSEQ multiplex PCR, and TCRdb's table has in-frame clones only and misses some. Among about 40,000 clones listed, about 85% were seen once. The sample consisted of peripheral blood. The receptors come from an elderly woman with active COVID-19.

V is TRBV5-5 and J is TRBJ2-2, with 10 positions matching TRBD2. V trimming: 4 bases; J trimming: 8 bases; junction bases outside the gene matches: 14. The CDR3 is made up of 17 amino acids. Germline V lookup: CDR1 SGHKS, CDR2 YYEKEE (reference sequence). For the CDR3, the DNA is TGTGCCAGCAGCCCAGTTAGCCTAGCGGGGGCCATGGGGGAGCTGTTTTTT. It yields the protein CASSPVSLAGAMGELFF.

The gene calls are TRBV27 and TRBJ2-2; D is unclear. CDR1 MNHEY and CDR2 SMNVEV come from the germline V gene (reference sequence). Trimming took off 3 bases at V and 4 bases at J, with 6 bases between the two ends. CDR3 size: 13 residues. This CDR3 is CASSLLATGELFF. The CDR3 DNA reads as TGTGCCAGCAGTTTGTTGGCCACCGGGGAGCTGTTTTTT.

This chain links TRBV21-1 with TRBJ2-5; no DNA check was done on the table's D call, TRBD2. TRBV21-1 is tagged as a pseudogene. The CDR3 totals 17 residues. Written as DNA, the CDR3 is TGTGCCAGCAGCTTCCGAACGGTAGCGGGGGGACAAGAGACCCAGTACTTC. As protein: CASSFRTVAGGQETQYF.

The CDR3 sequence: CASCRDRVNTEAFF. The DNA of the CDR3 is TGCGCCAGCTGCCGGGACAGGGTGAACACTGAAGCTTTCTTT. This chain connects TRBV5-1 to TRBJ1-1, with TRBD1 matching 9 bases. Germline V gives CDR1 SGHRS, CDR2 YFSETQ. The CDR3 contains 14 residues. Germline trimming cut 7 bases from V and 0 bases from J; bases unmatched to any gene: 4.

The V call is TRBV10-3, the J call TRBJ1-2, with 8 nucleotides matching TRBD1. CDR3 length: 15 amino acids. Germline V gives CDR1 ENHRY, CDR2 SYGVKD. With 6 bases clipped from V and 5 bases from J, the junction kept 11 bases outside the gene matches. DNA of the CDR3: TGTGCCATCAGGGCCGACCAGGGGGCCCTGTATGGCTACACCTTC. Translation gives CAIRADQGALYGYTF.

The V and J genes are TRBV30 and TRBJ1-2; 7 positions agree with TRBD1. Germline CDR1 is GTSNPN and CDR2 is SVGIG (reference sequence). With 6 bases clipped from V and 4 bases from J, the junction kept 11 bases outside the gene matches. This CDR3 has 14 amino acids. CDR3 amino acids: CACEPGQSTYGYTF. As DNA, the CDR3 is TGTGCCTGCGAGCCGGGACAGTCGACCTATGGCTACACCTTC.

The chain couples TRBV7-9 to TRBJ1-6; D is unclear. Germline CDR1 and CDR2: SEHNR and FQNEAQ (reference sequence). The ends were cut back, 10 bases at V and 10 bases at J, with 17 bases in the middle. This CDR3 has 13 residues. The CDR3 is CATDPAPESPLHF. The CDR3 DNA follows: TGTGCCACCGATCCCGCCCCGGAGTCACCCCTCCACTTT.

As DNA, the CDR3 is TGTGCCAGCAGCTTAGACAGGGGACCCTACGAGCAGTACTTC. It translates to CASSLDRGPYEQYF. The chain recombines TRBV7-2 with TRBJ2-7, with TRBD1 matching over 7 bases. The length of the CDR3 is 14 residues. V dropped 1 base and J dropped 2; count of bases not matched to a gene: 2. Germline CDR1 and CDR2: SGHTA and FQGNSA.

This chain links TRBV7-8 with TRBJ2-7; TRBD1 agrees at 7 bases. V shed 1 base and J 5 bases; nucleotides not matched to a gene: 8. This CDR3 comprises 15 residues. CDR1 and CDR2 from the germline V gene are SGHVS and FQNEAQ. CDR3 amino acids: CASSLVGQDHHEQYF. CDR3 coding DNA: TGTGCCAGCAGCTTAGTTGGACAGGATCACCACGAGCAGTACTTC.

This chain uses TRBV28 with TRBJ1-5; D is unclear. CDR3 size: 14 residues. The V gene lost 2 bases and the J gene lost 3 bases, with 8 bases spanning the gap. Germline V gene sequence: CDR1 MDHEN, CDR2 SYDVKM. CDR3 in DNA: TGTGCCAGCAGTTTAACGGGGTACAATCAGCCCCAGCATTTT. Protein sequence: CASSLTGYNQPQHF.

This chain links TRBV12-3 or TRBV12-4 with TRBJ2-1; TRBD2 aligns across 12 bases. Trimming took 3 bases from V and 13 from J; bases not matched to a gene: 4. The CDR3 has 13 residues. CDR3 coding DNA: TGTGCCAGCAGTTTCCGGACTAGCGGGACCCAGTTCTTC. This translates into CASSFRTSGTQFF.

J is TRBJ1-1 and V is TRBV18; 7 bases are shared with TRBD1. This CDR3 has 15 residues. V shed 0 bases and J 2 bases; nucleotides not matched to a gene: 3. Looked up from germline, CDR1 is KGHSH and CDR2 is LQKENI. CDR3 in amino acids: CASSPPGTANTEAFF. The CDR3 coding sequence is TGTGCCAGCTCACCACCTGGGACAGCTAACACTGAAGCTTTCTTT.

The chain joins TRBV7-8 to TRBJ2-5; D possibly corresponds to TRBD1 (5 bases). In germline, CDR1 is SGHVS, CDR2 FQNEAQ. The CDR3 length is 16 residues. V lost 5 bases, J lost 1 base, and 17 bases lay in between. CDR3 in amino acids: CASSHRTQILQETQYF. DNA of the CDR3: TGTGCCAGCAGCCACCGGACACAAATCCTCCAAGAGACCCAGTACTTC.

V usage is TRBV28 and J usage is TRBJ1-2; 7 nucleotides match TRBD1. Trimming took 2 bases from V and 1 from J; bases not matched to a gene: 4. Germline-derived CDR1 and CDR2 are MDHEN and SYDVKM. The CDR3 length is 15 residues. CDR3 loop: CASSLIGTDNYGYTF. The CDR3 DNA follows: TGTGCCAGCAGTTTAATCGGGACAGATAACTATGGCTACACCTTC.

The CDR3 here is CASSAQQGVSTDTQYF. In DNA form, the CDR3 reads TGTGCCAGCAGCGCTCAACAGGGTGTGAGCACAGATACGCAGTATTTT. This sequence joins TRBV7-2 and TRBJ2-3, with D possibly matching TRBD1 (6 bases). This CDR3 has 16 amino acids. In germline, CDR1 is SGHTA, CDR2 FQGNSA. The germline V and J ends were trimmed by 5 bases and 0 bases, with 15 bases remaining between them.

The V call is TRBV14, the J call TRBJ2-1; 8 bases match TRBD1. The V segment lost 0 bases and the J segment 0 bases; nucleotides outside the gene matches: 1. CDR3 length: 16 residues. Germline V lookup: CDR1 SGHDN, CDR2 FVKESK. The CDR3 sequence is CASSQDQGASYNEQFF. The CDR3 region has the DNA TGTGCCAGCAGCCAAGATCAGGGGGCCTCCTACAATGAGCAGTTCTTC.

This clone was seen a single time. V usage is TRBV28 and J usage is TRBJ2-7; 9 bases are a match to TRBD1. V gave up 6 bases and J gave up 6 bases; unmatched junction bases: 9. Per the germline V gene, CDR1 is MDHEN and CDR2 is SYDVKM. The CDR3 totals 14 residues. The chain's CDR3 is CASRYSGTGSEQYF. The CDR3 coding sequence is TGTGCCAGCAGATACTCCGGGACAGGGAGCGAGCAGTACTTC.

The chain joins TRBV5-1 to TRBJ1-4, with 11 nucleotides matching TRBD1. The CDR3 has 16 amino acids. The V and J ends lost 4 bases and 2 bases, in that order; junction bases with no gene match: 4. Germline V gives CDR1 SGHRS, CDR2 YFSETQ. CDR3 DNA sequence: TGCGCCAGCAGCCCGGACAGGGGGCTCACTAATGAAAAACTGTTTTTT. Translation: CASSPDRGLTNEKLFF. Full variable domain (remainder filled in from reference TRBV5-1 and TRBJ1-4): KAGVTQTPRYLIKTRGQQVTLSCSPISGHRSVSWYQQTPGQGLQFLFEYFSETQRNKGNFPGRFSGRQFSNSRSEMNVSTLELGDSALYLCASSPDRGLTNEKLFFGSGTQLSVL.

In regard to this clone: At the DNA level, this CDR3 is encoded by other sequences in the same sample as well. The V call is TRBV6-5, the J call TRBJ2-2; 7 bases match TRBD2. The CDR3 loop spans 16 amino acids. Trimming at V came to 2 bases and at J to 7 bases, leaving 10 bases not matched to a gene. The germline V gene has CDR1 MNHEY and CDR2 SVGAGI. The CDR3 coding sequence is TGTGCCAGCAGTTACGGGTTGGGGAGGGGTGGCGGGGAGCTGTTTTTT. It encodes CASSYGLGRGGGELFF.

This chain connects TRBV5-4 to TRBJ2-3; D might be TRBD1 (6 bases). The CDR3 loop spans 14 amino acids. The V end was cut by 4 bases, the J end by 1 base, with 10 bases between. Per the germline V gene, CDR1 is SGHNT and CDR2 is YYREEE (reference sequence). In nucleotides, the CDR3 is TGTGCCAGCAGCGTGGGACATGGCACAGATACGCAGTATTTT. As protein: CASSVGHGTDTQYF. Full variable domain (rest looked up from reference TRBV5-4 and TRBJ2-3): ETGVTQSPTHLIKTRGQQVTLRCSSQSGHNTVSWYQQALGQGPQFIFQYYREEENGRGNFPPRFSGLQFPNYSSELNVNALELDDSALYLCASSVGHGTDTQYFGPGTRLTVL.

The chain recombines TRBV7-2 with TRBJ1-1; D might be TRBD1 (6 bases). Trimming cost V 4 bases and J 2 bases, with 8 bases left between them. CDR3 size: 13 residues. Germline assignment: CDR1 SGHTA and CDR2 FQGNSA. CDR3: CASSWTENTEAFF. CDR3 coding DNA: TGTGCCAGCAGCTGGACAGAAAACACTGAAGCTTTCTTT.

The chain is built from TRBV28 and TRBJ1-5; tentatively, D is TRBD1 (5 bases). The length of the CDR3 is 15 residues. Germline V gives CDR1 MDHEN, CDR2 SYDVKM. CDR3 coding DNA: TGTGCTTCAATTCGAGTCGGACAACCTTTTGGGCCCCAGCATTTT. It encodes CASIRVGQPFGPQHF.

This chain uses TRBV19 with TRBJ2-2, with D tentatively TRBD1 (5 bases). The CDR3 contains 12 residues. Germline CDR1 reads LNHDA; CDR2 reads SQIVND (reference sequence). V lost 3 bases, J lost 7 bases, and 6 bases lay in between. CDR3 nucleotides: TGTGCCAGTAGTATTGACAGCGGGGAGCTGTTTTTT. This codes for CASSIDSGELFF.

The rearrangement uses TRBV18 and TRBJ2-5; 11 nucleotides agree with TRBD2. The CDR3 covers 15 residues. V was pared by 4 bases and J by 5 bases, with 6 bases of the junction left unmatched. Germline-derived CDR1 and CDR2 are KGHSH and LQKENI. CDR3 DNA sequence: TGTGCCAGCTCACTTGGGACTAGCGGAGGGGAGACCCAGTACTTC. Encoded protein: CASSLGTSGGETQYF.